The rows below give T cell receptor beta chains drawn from one sample of a study of response to subunit inactivated influenza vaccine. TCRdb reprocessed the RT-PCR reads with MiXCR, giving one entry per CDR3 protein. In the table there are under 550,000 distinct CDR3 sequences, 6.5% to 8% of which are singletons. The sequenced sample was PBMCs from blood, obtained around 25 months after vaccination. The receptor set was obtained from a man between 50 and 75 years old who received an inactivated influenza vaccine. The CDR3 runs from the conserved cysteine through the conserved F or W. The order of the fields is V gene, D gene, clone size, J gene, CDR3 protein, CDR3 DNA. D genes are given only for firm matches. A row's size may be missing; if present it is once, few, many or a size class.

v_gene: TRBV9; d_gene: TRBD2; abundance: few; j_gene: TRBJ2-7; CDR3aa: CASSVGGGGSYEQYF; CDR3nt: TGTGCCAGCAGCGTTGGCGGGGGGGGCTCCTACGAGCAGTACTTC
v_gene: TRBV4-3; d_gene: -; abundance: few; j_gene: TRBJ2-3; CDR3aa: CASSLEARSTDTQYF; CDR3nt: TGCGCCAGCAGCCTGGAGGCCAGGAGCACAGATACGCAGTATTTT
v_gene: TRBV5-1; d_gene: TRBD2; abundance: -; j_gene: TRBJ2-5; CDR3aa: CASSWTSGIKETQYF; CDR3nt: TGCGCCAGCAGCTGGACTAGCGGGATCAAAGAGACCCAGTACTTC
v_gene: TRBV25-1; d_gene: -; abundance: few; j_gene: TRBJ1-2; CDR3aa: CASSYGQSGYTF; CDR3nt: TGTGCCAGCAGTTATGGACAAAGTGGCTACACCTTC
v_gene: TRBV29-1; d_gene: TRBD1; abundance: few; j_gene: TRBJ2-1; CDR3aa: CSVERDRGEQFF; CDR3nt: TGCAGCGTTGAAAGGGACAGGGGGGAGCAGTTCTTC
v_gene: TRBV28; d_gene: -; abundance: -; j_gene: TRBJ2-1; CDR3aa: CASILGGGPSYNEQFF; CDR3nt: TGTGCCAGCATACTAGGGGGGGGCCCCTCCTACAATGAGCAGTTCTTC
v_gene: TRBV27; d_gene: -; abundance: -; j_gene: TRBJ1-6; CDR3aa: CASSLYSSITLNSPLHF; CDR3nt: TGTGCCAGCAGTTTATACTCGTCCATTACACTCAATTCACCCCTCCACTTT
v_gene: TRBV11-2; d_gene: -; abundance: many; j_gene: TRBJ2-7; CDR3aa: CASSLGFLAGTYEQYF; CDR3nt: TGTGCCAGCAGCTTAGGTTTCCTGGCGGGGACCTACGAGCAGTACTTC
v_gene: TRBV7-6; d_gene: TRBD1; abundance: -; j_gene: TRBJ2-7; CDR3aa: CASSARTGNEQYF; CDR3nt: TGTGCCAGCAGCGCACGGACAGGGAACGAGCAGTACTTC
v_gene: TRBV20-1; d_gene: -; abundance: -; j_gene: TRBJ2-1; CDR3aa: CSARGRVYNEQFF; CDR3nt: TGCAGTGCTAGAGGGAGGGTGTACAATGAGCAGTTCTTC
v_gene: TRBV18; d_gene: -; abundance: few; j_gene: TRBJ2-7; CDR3aa: CASSFTSFEQYF; CDR3nt: TGTGCCAGCTCATTTACTAGCTTCGAGCAGTACTTC
v_gene: TRBV15; d_gene: -; abundance: many; j_gene: TRBJ2-3; CDR3aa: CATSTQESTDTQYF; CDR3nt: TGTGCCACCAGCACCCAGGAAAGCACAGATACGCAGTATTTT
v_gene: TRBV29-1; d_gene: -; abundance: few; j_gene: TRBJ2-3; CDR3aa: CSVGPRRSSTDTQYF; CDR3nt: TGCAGCGTTGGGCCGAGGCGGTCTAGCACAGATACGCAGTATTTT
v_gene: TRBV11-3; d_gene: TRBD2; abundance: -; j_gene: TRBJ2-7; CDR3aa: CASSPRATSGYEQYF; CDR3nt: TGTGCCAGCAGCCCAAGGGCGACTAGCGGTTACGAGCAGTACTTC
v_gene: TRBV7-3; d_gene: -; abundance: -; j_gene: TRBJ2-1; CDR3aa: CASRRDSSYNEQFF; CDR3nt: TGTGCCAGCAGGAGGGATTCCTCCTACAATGAGCAGTTCTTC
v_gene: TRBV24-1; d_gene: -; abundance: many; j_gene: TRBJ2-1; CDR3aa: CATSDASSEQFF; CDR3nt: TGTGCCACCAGTGATGCAAGTAGTGAGCAGTTCTTC
v_gene: TRBV3-1; d_gene: -; abundance: -; j_gene: TRBJ1-1; CDR3aa: CASSPMAQGMNTEAFF; CDR3nt: TGTGCCAGCAGCCCTATGGCACAGGGAATGAACACTGAAGCTTTCTTT
v_gene: TRBV6-1; d_gene: TRBD2; abundance: -; j_gene: TRBJ2-1; CDR3aa: CASGQLAAYNEQFF; CDR3nt: TGTGCCAGCGGGCAACTAGCGGCCTACAATGAGCAGTTCTTC
v_gene: TRBV5-1; d_gene: -; abundance: many; j_gene: TRBJ2-5; CDR3aa: CASSFRGPQETQYF; CDR3nt: TGCGCCAGCAGCTTCAGGGGCCCCCAAGAGACCCAGTACTTC
v_gene: TRBV3-1; d_gene: -; abundance: many; j_gene: TRBJ2-1; CDR3aa: CASSQGRSSYNEQFF; CDR3nt: TGTGCCAGCAGTCAGGGACGGAGCTCCTACAATGAGCAGTTCTTC